These 6 T cell receptor beta chains share one sample of origin, sequenced in a study of identical twins. A single record per CDR3 protein comes from TCRdb applying MiXCR to the 5' RACE reads. The sample contains under 900,000 distinct CDR3 sequences, more than 9% of which appear only once. These same records also appear under a second study, on yellow fever vaccine responses in identical twins.

What was sequenced was PBMCs. The origin of the receptors is a woman younger than 30 in good health.

V and J are TRBV10-3 and TRBJ2-1, with D perhaps matching TRBD2 (5 bases). CDR1 is ENHRY, CDR2 SYGVKD, per germline. This CDR3 has 16 residues. V was trimmed by 3 bases and J by 0 bases, leaving 12 bases between them. This CDR3 reads CAISDPHRDSYNEQFF. DNA of the CDR3: TGTGCCATCAGTGATCCCCACCGGGACTCCTACAATGAGCAGTTCTTC.

This clonotype came up a few times. The rearrangement uses TRBV20-1 and TRBJ1-6; maybe TRBD1 (6 bases). Germline values: CDR1 DFQATT, CDR2 SNEGSKA (reference sequence). The CDR3 has 15 residues. V was shortened by 6 bases and J by 1 base, with 13 bases between the two germline ends. CDR3 DNA sequence: TGCAGTGCGGAGGGGGAAGGGTCCTATAATTCACCCCTCCACTTT. Protein product: CSAEGEGSYNSPLHF.

The chain uses TRBV2 and TRBJ2-5; D unclear. The V gene's germline CDR1 is SNHLY and CDR2 FYNNEI. The CDR3 is made up of 13 amino acids. The V end was cut by 2 bases, the J end by 3 bases, with 7 bases between. The CDR3 region is CASSEWIEETQYF. CDR3 coding DNA: TGTGCCAGCAGTGAATGGATAGAAGAGACCCAGTACTTC.

This clonotype was seen repeatedly, ten times or more. The chain couples TRBV12-3 or TRBV12-4 to TRBJ1-1; 10 positions agree with TRBD1. The trim removed 7 bases at V and 8 bases at J, leaving 7 bases unmatched. The CDR3 extends over 13 amino acids. The CDR3 sequence is CASTQTGGREAFF. CDR3 sequence (DNA): TGTGCCAGCACCCAGACAGGGGGCAGAGAAGCTTTCTTT.

The chain combines TRBV3-1 with TRBJ2-7, with D hard to call. Trimming took 6 bases from V and 11 from J, leaving 20 bases between them. The germline V gene encodes CDR1 LGHDT and CDR2 YNNKEL (reference sequence). The CDR3 covers 13 residues. The CDR3: CASSPDWWEMKYF. The CDR3 nucleotides are TGTGCCAGCAGTCCGGATTGGTGGGAAATGAAGTACTTC.

V usage is TRBV20-1 and J usage is TRBJ2-3; D gene ambiguous. The CDR3 runs 14 residues. The V end was cut by 3 bases, the J end by 1 base, with 11 bases between. Germline loops: CDR1 DFQATT, CDR2 SNEGSKA (reference sequence). The CDR3 is CSARRSWGTDTQYF. The CDR3 nucleotides read TGCAGTGCTAGGAGATCGTGGGGCACAGATACGCAGTATTTT.